One and the same sample provided the 14 T cell receptor beta chains below, sequenced in a study. TCRdb redid the calling of the 5' RACE reads with MiXCR, one entry per CDR3 protein. The sample holds some 64,000 distinct CDR3 sequences, 20% to 25% seen once. Source material: memory CD4+ T cells sorted from a lymph node. Subset in this sample: memory CD4+ T cells, CD4+CD45RO+CD25-. These TCRs come from a female donor with breast cancer.

The V call is TRBV7-6, the J call TRBJ2-1; TRBD1 aligns across 7 bases. V gave up 4 bases and J gave up 7 bases; unmatched junction bases: 4. Germline lookup yields CDR1 SGHVS and CDR2 FNYEAQ. CDR3 length equals 13 residues. This CDR3 is CASSSTRGNEQFF. CDR3 coding DNA: TGTGCCAGCAGCTCAACCAGGGGGAATGAGCAGTTCTTC.

This clonotype was counted ten times or more. The V gene is TRBV9, the J gene TRBJ2-1, with 7 bases fitting TRBD1. The V gene's germline CDR1 is SGDLS and CDR2 YYNGEE. J was trimmed by 7 bases and V by 3 bases; bases with no gene match: 7. The CDR3 has 14 residues. The CDR3 region is CASSGPTGRNEQFF. The CDR3 DNA sequence: TGTGCCAGCAGCGGACCGACAGGGCGAAATGAGCAGTTCTTC.

This clonotype was observed a handful of times. The V gene is TRBV7-8, the J gene TRBJ2-3; TRBD1 aligns across 8 bases. The V gene end was trimmed by 7 bases and the J gene end by 0 bases; junction bases not matched to a gene: 3. The CDR3 runs 14 residues. Germline CDR1 and CDR2: SGHVS and FQNEAQ. As DNA, the CDR3 is TGTGCCAGCACGACAGGGGCGAGCACAGATACGCAGTATTTT. Its protein is CASTTGASTDTQYF.

This chain connects TRBV4-1 to TRBJ2-1, with D tentatively TRBD2 (6 bases). V lost 3 bases, J lost 0 bases, and 12 bases lay in between. The germline V gene encodes CDR1 MGHRA and CDR2 YSYEKL. The CDR3 consists of 16 residues. The CDR3 sequence: CASSQRTKSSYNEQFF. The CDR3 DNA reads as TGCGCCAGCAGCCAGAGGACTAAGAGCTCCTACAATGAGCAGTTCTTC.

This clonotype was seen only a few times. J is TRBJ1-5 and V is TRBV20-1; D unclear. Deletions cut 0 bases from V and 5 bases from J, with 8 bases between. Germline V gene lookup returns CDR1 DFQATT and CDR2 SNEGSKA (reference sequence). CDR3 size: 13 residues. CDR3 loop: CSARDFEDQPQHF. The CDR3 DNA reads TGCAGTGCTAGAGATTTTGAGGATCAGCCCCAGCATTTT.

This clonotype was observed at least ten times. The rearrangement links TRBV7-6 to TRBJ2-7; perhaps TRBD1 as D (6 bases). The V end lost 5 bases, the J end lost 3 bases, and 8 bases lay between the germline ends. CDR3 length: 12 residues. Germline V gene lookup returns CDR1 SGHVS and CDR2 FNYEAQ. The CDR3 protein is CASSLQGYEQYF. The CDR3, as DNA: TGTGCCAGCAGCCTACAGGGCTACGAGCAGTACTTC.

This clonotype was observed many times. The chain couples TRBV20-1 to TRBJ2-4; either TRBD1 or TRBD2 may fit D (5 bases each). Trimming took off 3 bases at V and 6 bases at J, with 15 bases between the two ends. CDR3 length: 14 residues. Germline CDR1 is DFQATT and CDR2 is SNEGSKA (reference sequence). The CDR3 DNA reads as TGCAGTGCTAGTGAAGGGACCACACGAAACATTCAGTACTTC. This encodes CSASEGTTRNIQYF.

The chain carries TRBV6-1 and TRBJ1-1, with D tentatively TRBD1 (5 bases). Trimming pared 2 bases from V and 5 bases from J, leaving 18 bases between. The CDR3 covers 16 residues. CDR1 and CDR2 (germline): MNHNS, SASEGT. The CDR3 spells CASSERNLGEGTEAFF. The DNA of the CDR3 is TGTGCCAGCAGTGAACGAAATCTGGGGGAGGGAACTGAAGCTTTCTTT.

This clonotype was seen repeatedly, ten times or more. The rearrangement links TRBV5-1 to TRBJ2-1; D is perhaps TRBD1 (5 bases). The germline CDR1 and CDR2 sequences are SGHRS and YFSETQ. Trimming pared 0 bases from V and 7 bases from J, leaving 5 bases between. The CDR3 consists of 12 residues. The CDR3 bases are TGCGCCAGCAGCTTGGAGGGGAATGAGCAGTTCTTC. It translates to CASSLEGNEQFF.

This clonotype has a handful of counts. V usage is TRBV7-2 and J usage is TRBJ1-5; no reliable D call. Between the trimmed V and J ends, which lost 1 base and 3 bases, there was a span of 10 bases. The CDR3 is made up of 15 amino acids. Germline V gene lookup returns CDR1 SGHTA and CDR2 FQGNSA. This chain's CDR3 is CASSLVPFLNQPQHF. The CDR3 nucleotides read TGTGCCAGCAGCTTAGTACCGTTTCTCAATCAGCCCCAGCATTTT.

This clonotype was found many times. The chain joins TRBV2 to TRBJ1-5, with 8 nucleotides matching TRBD1. The CDR3 runs to 13 residues. The germline V gene has CDR1 SNHLY and CDR2 FYNNEI. Trimming removed 8 bases from V and 6 bases from J; junction bases left unmatched: 6. The CDR3 here is CASGSGGGQPQHF. In DNA, the CDR3 is TGTGCCAGCGGCTCAGGGGGCGGTCAGCCCCAGCATTTT.

The gene calls are TRBV6-5 and TRBJ2-5; TRBD1 might be the D (5 bases). Germline V lookup: CDR1 MNHEY, CDR2 SVGAGI. This CDR3 is 15 amino acids long. Trimming cost V 6 bases and J 0 bases, with 14 bases left between them. The CDR3 sequence: CASRSTPDNQETQYF. The CDR3 bases are TGTGCCAGCAGGTCGACCCCGGACAACCAAGAGACCCAGTACTTC.

This clonotype appeared a few times. At one boundary the junction diverges from the germline segment, which might be a read error. The chain links TRBV28 to TRBJ1-2; 9 positions match TRBD1. The CDR3 length is 15 residues. The germline V gene encodes CDR1 MDHEN and CDR2 SYDVKM. CDR3 amino acids: CACSLGQGLGGGYTF. CDR3 DNA: TGTGCCTGCAGTTTGGGACAGGGTCTGGGAGGTGGCTACACCTTC.

Details on this clonotype: A junction end diverges from the germline sequence, so it may reflect a read error. The rearrangement links TRBV10-3 to TRBJ1-1, with a weak D call TRBD1 (6 bases). Germline assignment: CDR1 ENHRY and CDR2 SYGVKD. The CDR3 is 13 residues long. The CDR3 DNA reads TGTGCCACAGGGGATCAGGCGAACTCTGAAGCTTTCTTT. Protein product: CATGDQANSEAFF.